These 23 T cell receptor beta chains came from one sample sequenced in a study of blood T cells in healthy people across ages. Next came a second PCR, run for about 7 to 11 cycles, which used a sample-barcoded 5' primer along with a J-beta primer mix. Using its own MiXCR run on the 5' RACE reads, TCRdb lists one record per CDR3 protein. The sample carries more than 1.4 million distinct CDR3 sequences, about 43% recorded once. Sequenced input: blood. The receptors derive from a woman between 18 and 29 years old in good health.

This chain connects TRBV12-3 or TRBV12-4 to TRBJ1-1; D may be TRBD1 (6 bases). The V gene lost 2 bases and the J gene lost 6 bases, with 13 bases spanning the gap. This CDR3 contains 14 residues. The CDR3 DNA sequence: TGTGCCAGCAGTTTAAAGGCGGACAGCTCTGAAGCTTTCTTT. This gives the protein CASSLKADSSEAFF.

In its sample, this clonotype was seen a few times. The V gene is TRBV7-6, the J gene TRBJ1-4; D unclear. V lost 0 bases and J lost 3, with 14 bases in between. CDR1 and CDR2 (germline): SGHVS, FNYEAQ. The CDR3 covers 17 residues. The CDR3: CASSLAAPSMANEKLFF. CDR3 coding DNA: TGTGCCAGCAGCTTAGCGGCTCCTTCTATGGCTAATGAAAAACTGTTTTTT.

With respect to this clonotype: The CDR3 ends on some other residue instead of the conserved phenylalanine or tryptophan, so this is likely a read error. No DNA is shown, since the ends of the CDR3 on it are uncertain; the CDR3 is the one TCRdb lists. The chain is built from TRBV5-1 and TRBJ2-6; the D call in the table, TRBD2, was not verified against the DNA. Germline CDR1 reads SGHRS; CDR2 reads YFSETQ. The CDR3 length is 17 residues, termini included. The chain's CDR3 is CASSLRASATGANVLPL.

This clonotype was counted a few times. The chain carries TRBV9 and TRBJ2-5, with D possibly matching TRBD1 (8 bases). The V end lost 0 bases, the J end lost 11 bases, and 14 bases lay between the germline ends. CDR3 length equals 13 residues. Germline V gene data show CDR1 as SGDLS and CDR2 as YYNGEE. The CDR3 DNA is TGTGCCAGCAGCGTAGGACAGGGGAGGGAGCAGTACTTC. Translation gives CASSVGQGREQYF.

This clonotype was observed a handful of times. The gene calls are TRBV15 and TRBJ2-3, with a possible D match to TRBD1 (5 bases). The CDR3 is 13 amino acids. The V and J ends lost 8 bases and 3 bases respectively, with 12 bases between them. Looked up from germline, CDR1 is LNHNV and CDR2 is YYDKDF (reference sequence). The CDR3 sequence is CATGKGATDTQYF. The CDR3 DNA follows: TGTGCCACCGGGAAAGGGGCAACAGATACGCAGTATTTT.

The rearrangement links TRBV28 to TRBJ1-3, with TRBD1 identical over 7 bases. The J segment lost 8 bases and the V segment lost 5 bases, leaving 12 bases of the junction unmatched. The CDR3 length is 15 residues. Germline loops: CDR1 MDHEN, CDR2 SYDVKM. The CDR3 sequence is CASSLFTGEGYTIYF. In DNA, the CDR3 is TGTGCCAGCAGTCTCTTCACAGGGGAGGGCTACACCATATATTTT.

This clonotype was counted a few times. This chain uses TRBV3-1 with TRBJ2-2; 10 nucleotides align to TRBD1. Unmatched junction bases numbered 8, after V lost 8 bases and J lost 8 bases. The CDR3 extends over 14 amino acids. CDR1 and CDR2 from the germline V gene are LGHDT and YNNKEL (reference sequence). This CDR3 reads CASRPGQGSGELFF. The CDR3 DNA reads as TGTGCCAGCCGCCCGGGACAGGGGTCAGGGGAGCTGTTTTTT.

The chain links TRBV12-3 or TRBV12-4 to TRBJ2-6; either TRBD1 or TRBD2 may fit D (7 bases each). Trimming pared 10 bases from V and 4 bases from J, leaving 17 bases between. The CDR3 is 15 amino acids. The CDR3 DNA is TGTGCCATCCCCAGGGGGGGGAACGGGGCCAACGTCCTGACTTTC. This encodes CAIPRGGNGANVLTF.

This clonotype has a handful of counts. V gene TRBV12-3 or TRBV12-4 combines with J gene TRBJ2-1; 12 bases are a match to TRBD2. The CDR3 loop spans 19 amino acids. The J segment lost 4 bases and the V segment lost 5 bases, leaving 15 bases of the junction unmatched. The CDR3 bases are TGTGCCAGCAGTGCAGCCCTCTGGACTAGCGGGACAGATTACAATGAGCAGTTCTTC. Protein: CASSAALWTSGTDYNEQFF.

This sequence joins TRBV5-1 and TRBJ2-1; D remains unclear. The germline V gene has CDR1 SGHRS and CDR2 YFSETQ. The CDR3 has 16 residues. V lost 0 bases to trimming and J lost 0 bases, with 10 bases between them. The CDR3 bases are TGCGCCAGCAGCTTGGGCCCGATAAGCTCCTACAATGAGCAGTTCTTC. Protein: CASSLGPISSYNEQFF. Full variable domain (rest looked up from reference TRBV5-1 and TRBJ2-1): KAGVTQTPRYLIKTRGQQVTLSCSPISGHRSVSWYQQTPGQGLQFLFEYFSETQRNKGNFPGRFSGRQFSNSRSEMNVSTLELGDSALYLCASSLGPISSYNEQFFGPGTRLTVL.

The rearrangement links TRBV27 to TRBJ2-5; perhaps D is TRBD1 or TRBD2 (5 bases each). The J call may be mistaken, given a closer DNA end match to TRBJ2-1. The CDR3 has 16 amino acids. CDR1 is MNHEY and CDR2 is SMNVEV in the germline V gene (reference sequence). The CDR3 DNA reads as TGTGCCAGCAGGCCGGGACGCACCTTTTACCAAGAGACCCAGTTCTTC. This encodes CASRPGRTFYQETQFF.

This chain links TRBV12-3 or TRBV12-4 with TRBJ1-2, with D perhaps matching TRBD1 (6 bases). This CDR3 has 14 residues. Trimming left V 5 bases short and J 3 bases short, with 13 bases between. The CDR3 reads CASSTNREDYGYTF. The CDR3 DNA sequence: TGTGCCAGCAGTACAAACAGGGAAGACTATGGCTACACCTTC.

This clonotype was seen a handful of times. The chain employs TRBV6-1 and TRBJ1-5; D is ambiguous. This CDR3 is 14 amino acids long. Germline CDR1 reads MNHNS; CDR2 reads SASEGT. V lost 10 bases to trimming and J lost 3 bases, with 16 bases between them. This chain's CDR3 is CATNSPPVNQPQHF. Here the CDR3 DNA reads TGTGCCACAAATTCCCCCCCGGTCAATCAGCCCCAGCATTTT.

This chain uses TRBV30 with TRBJ2-1; D might be TRBD2 (6 bases). The V end was cut by 2 bases, the J end by 8 bases, with 19 bases between. The CDR3 extends over 15 amino acids. Germline-derived CDR1 and CDR2 are GTSNPN and SVGIG (reference sequence). CDR3 nucleotide sequence: TGTGCCTGGAGTTCAGATCCGGGACTTTCATATGAGCAGTTCTTC. It codes for CAWSSDPGLSYEQFF.

The V call is TRBV6-1, the J call TRBJ2-3; unclear D gene. CDR3 size: 13 residues. Germline V gives CDR1 MNHNS, CDR2 SASEGT. V was trimmed by 4 bases and J by 1 base, leaving 6 bases between them. The DNA of the CDR3 is TGTGCCAGCAGTGCCGACCGCACAGATACGCAGTATTTT. It specifies CASSADRTDTQYF.

In this sample, this clonotype turned up once. V usage is TRBV18 and J usage is TRBJ2-5; no clear D gene. This CDR3 contains 14 residues. Per the germline V gene, CDR1 is KGHSH and CDR2 is LQKENI. V lost 4 bases, J lost 11 bases, and 20 bases lay in between. In DNA, the CDR3 is TGTGCCAGCTCACAAGGGCCTTCAAGCAATGAGCAGTACTTC. Translation: CASSQGPSSNEQYF.

V usage is TRBV12-3 or TRBV12-4 and J usage is TRBJ2-3; 7 nucleotides line up with TRBD1. This CDR3 spans 17 amino acids. V shed 3 bases, J shed 2 bases, and the junction held 11 bases outside the gene matches. The chain's CDR3 is CASSFLTGAGNTDTQYF. In DNA, the CDR3 is TGTGCCAGCAGTTTCCTCACAGGGGCGGGTAACACAGATACGCAGTATTTT.

This clonotype was counted a few times. The V and J genes are TRBV20-1 and TRBJ1-5; a possible D gene is TRBD1 (5 bases). V lost 3 bases and J lost 0, with 15 bases in between. Germline assignment: CDR1 DFQATT and CDR2 SNEGSKA (reference sequence). The CDR3 is 16 amino acids. Here the CDR3 DNA reads TGCAGTGCTAGTAGGGGAGGCCAGGCTAGCAATCAGCCCCAGCATTTT. Amino acid sequence: CSASRGGQASNQPQHF.

V usage is TRBV4-1 and J usage is TRBJ2-5; D is unresolved. The V end lost 3 bases, the J end lost 5 bases, and 10 bases lay between the germline ends. Germline CDR1 is MGHRA and CDR2 is YSYEKL. The CDR3 runs to 13 residues. DNA of the CDR3: TGCGCCAGCAGCCAGTCCGCTTTGGAGACCCAGTACTTC. It encodes CASSQSALETQYF.

The table lists this clonotype with a few counts. The chain joins TRBV29-1 to TRBJ1-2; D is unresolved. The V gene lost 4 bases and the J gene lost 8 bases, with 14 bases spanning the gap. This CDR3 comprises 12 residues. Germline assignment: CDR1 SQVTM and CDR2 ANQGSEA. The CDR3 DNA reads as TGCAGCGTTGTAATAACCTCCAGAGGCTACACCTTC. It encodes CSVVITSRGYTF.

CDR3 bases: TGTGCCAGCAGTTGGGAGGGCGGCTACACCTTC. This sequence encodes CASSWEGGYTF. V gene TRBV6-2 or TRBV6-3 combines with J gene TRBJ1-2; D remains unclear. The CDR3 has 11 residues. The V gene's germline CDR1 is MNHEY and CDR2 SVGEGT. The ends were cut back, 4 bases at V and 8 bases at J, with 8 bases in the middle.

The sample holds a few counts of this clonotype. The V gene is TRBV2, the J gene TRBJ2-7; TRBD1 agrees at 9 bases. In germline, CDR1 is SNHLY, CDR2 FYNNEI. This CDR3 spans 13 amino acids. V trimming: 8 bases; J trimming: 3 bases; junction bases outside the gene matches: 5. CDR3 loop: CASAGQGFYEQYF. Here the CDR3 DNA reads TGTGCCAGCGCGGGACAGGGATTCTACGAGCAGTACTTC.

This clonotype was seen ten or more times. The chain has TRBV27 and TRBJ1-2; D unclear. V lost 5 bases and J 0 bases, leaving 10 bases between the germline ends. Per germline, CDR1 MNHEY and CDR2 SMNVEV (reference sequence). CDR3 length: 14 residues. CDR3 amino acids: CASSGGSSNYGYTF. CDR3 nucleotide sequence: TGTGCCAGCAGTGGCGGGTCGTCTAACTATGGCTACACCTTC.